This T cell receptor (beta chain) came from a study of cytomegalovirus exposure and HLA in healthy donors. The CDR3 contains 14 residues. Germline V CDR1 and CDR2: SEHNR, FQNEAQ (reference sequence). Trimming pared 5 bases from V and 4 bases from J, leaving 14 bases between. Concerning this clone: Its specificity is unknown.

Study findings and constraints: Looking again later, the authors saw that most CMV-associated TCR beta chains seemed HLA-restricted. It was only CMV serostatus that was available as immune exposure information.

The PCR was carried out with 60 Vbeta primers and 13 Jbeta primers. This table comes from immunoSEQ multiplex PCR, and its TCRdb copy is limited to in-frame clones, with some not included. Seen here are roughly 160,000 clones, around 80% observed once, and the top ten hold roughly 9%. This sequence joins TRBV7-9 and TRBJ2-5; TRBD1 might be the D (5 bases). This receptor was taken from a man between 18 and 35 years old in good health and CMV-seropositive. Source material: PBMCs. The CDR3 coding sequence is TGTGCCAGCAGCCTAGGGGCAGTGAGAGAGACCCAGTACTTC. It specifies CASSLGAVRETQYF.